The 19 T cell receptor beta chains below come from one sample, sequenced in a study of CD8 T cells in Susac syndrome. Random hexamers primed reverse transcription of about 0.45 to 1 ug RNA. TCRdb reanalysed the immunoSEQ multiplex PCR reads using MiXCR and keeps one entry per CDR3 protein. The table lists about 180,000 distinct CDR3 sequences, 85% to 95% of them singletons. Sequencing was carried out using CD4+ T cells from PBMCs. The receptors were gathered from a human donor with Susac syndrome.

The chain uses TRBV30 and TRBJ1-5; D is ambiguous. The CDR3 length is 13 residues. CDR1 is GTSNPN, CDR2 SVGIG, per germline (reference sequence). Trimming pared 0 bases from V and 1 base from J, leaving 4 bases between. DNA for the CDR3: TGTGCCTGGAGTGTACAAAGCAATCAGCCCCAGCATTTT. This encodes CAWSVQSNQPQHF.

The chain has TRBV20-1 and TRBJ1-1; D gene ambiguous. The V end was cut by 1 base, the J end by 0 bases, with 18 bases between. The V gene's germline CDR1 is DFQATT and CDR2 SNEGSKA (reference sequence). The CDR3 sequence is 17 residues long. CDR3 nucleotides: TGCAGTGCTAGAGTTCTGGGGAGTATCGGGGTGAACACTGAAGCTTTCTTT. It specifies CSARVLGSIGVNTEAFF.

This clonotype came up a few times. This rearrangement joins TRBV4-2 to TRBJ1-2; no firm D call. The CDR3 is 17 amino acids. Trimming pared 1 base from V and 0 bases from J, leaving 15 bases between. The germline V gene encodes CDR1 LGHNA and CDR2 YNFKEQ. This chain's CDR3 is CASSQVTLEESNYGYTF. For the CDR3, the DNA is TGTGCCAGCAGCCAAGTGACCCTGGAGGAATCTAACTATGGCTACACCTTC.

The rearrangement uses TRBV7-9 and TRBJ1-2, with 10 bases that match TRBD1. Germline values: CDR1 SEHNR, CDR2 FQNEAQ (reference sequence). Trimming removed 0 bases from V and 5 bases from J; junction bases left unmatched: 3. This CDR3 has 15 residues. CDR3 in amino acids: CASSLAVGQGYGYTF. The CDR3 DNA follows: TGTGCCAGCAGCTTAGCAGTGGGACAGGGGTATGGCTACACCTTC.

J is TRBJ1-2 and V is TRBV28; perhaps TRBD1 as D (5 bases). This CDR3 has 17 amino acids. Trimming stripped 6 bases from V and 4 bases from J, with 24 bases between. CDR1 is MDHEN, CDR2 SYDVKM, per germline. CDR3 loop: CASRIPTGRGGGYGYTF. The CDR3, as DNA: TGTGCCAGCAGAATCCCCACCGGCCGGGGCGGGGGCTATGGCTACACCTTC.

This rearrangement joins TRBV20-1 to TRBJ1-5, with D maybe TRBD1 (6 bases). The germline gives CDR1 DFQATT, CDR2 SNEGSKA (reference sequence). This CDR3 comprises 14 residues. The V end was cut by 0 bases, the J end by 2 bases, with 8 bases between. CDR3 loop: CSARERQGNQPQHF. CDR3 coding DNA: TGCAGTGCTAGAGAGAGACAGGGCAATCAGCCCCAGCATTTT.

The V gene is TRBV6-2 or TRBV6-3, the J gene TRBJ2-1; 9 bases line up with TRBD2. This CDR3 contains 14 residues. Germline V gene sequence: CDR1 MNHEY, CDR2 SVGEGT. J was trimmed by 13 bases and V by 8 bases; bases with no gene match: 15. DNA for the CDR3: TGTGCCAGCGAGGTCGGATTAGCGGGAGAAAGACAGTTCTTC. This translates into CASEVGLAGERQFF.

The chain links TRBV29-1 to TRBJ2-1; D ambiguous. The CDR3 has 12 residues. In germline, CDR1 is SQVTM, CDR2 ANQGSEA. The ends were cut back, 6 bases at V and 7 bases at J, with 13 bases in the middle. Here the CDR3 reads CSVRRMANEQFF. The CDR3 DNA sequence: TGCAGCGTCCGGCGGATGGCTAATGAGCAGTTCTTC.

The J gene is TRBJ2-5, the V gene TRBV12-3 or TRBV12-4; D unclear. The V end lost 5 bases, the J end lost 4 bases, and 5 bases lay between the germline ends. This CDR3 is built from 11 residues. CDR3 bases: TGTGCCAGCAGTATTAGAGAGACCCAGTACTTC. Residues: CASSIRETQYF.

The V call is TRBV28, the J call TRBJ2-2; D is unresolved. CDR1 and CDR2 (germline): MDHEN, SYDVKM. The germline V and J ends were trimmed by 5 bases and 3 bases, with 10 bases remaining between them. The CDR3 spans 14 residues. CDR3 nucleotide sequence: TGTGCCAGCAGTCCCTCGACCTACACCGGGGAGCTGTTTTTT. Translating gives CASSPSTYTGELFF. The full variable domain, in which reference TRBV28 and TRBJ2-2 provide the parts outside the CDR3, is DVKVTQSSRYLVKRTGEKVFLECVQDMDHENMFWYRQDPGLGLRLIYFSYDVKMKEKGDIPEGYSVSREKKERFSLILESASTNQTSMYLCASSPSTYTGELFFGEGSRLTVL.

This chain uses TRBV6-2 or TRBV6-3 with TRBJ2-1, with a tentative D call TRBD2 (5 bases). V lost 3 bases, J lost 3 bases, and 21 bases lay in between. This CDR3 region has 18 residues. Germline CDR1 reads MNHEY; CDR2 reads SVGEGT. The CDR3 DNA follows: TGTGCCAGCAGTTATTCCCACCCAACTAGTGGTATCTACAATGAGCAGTTCTTC. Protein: CASSYSHPTSGIYNEQFF.

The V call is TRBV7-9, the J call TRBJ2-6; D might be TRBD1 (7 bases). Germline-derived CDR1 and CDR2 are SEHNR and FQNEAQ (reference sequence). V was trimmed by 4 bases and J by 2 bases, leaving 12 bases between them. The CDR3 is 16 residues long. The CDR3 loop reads CASSSDREAGANVLTF. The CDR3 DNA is TGTGCCAGCAGCTCCGACAGGGAGGCTGGGGCCAACGTCCTGACTTTC.

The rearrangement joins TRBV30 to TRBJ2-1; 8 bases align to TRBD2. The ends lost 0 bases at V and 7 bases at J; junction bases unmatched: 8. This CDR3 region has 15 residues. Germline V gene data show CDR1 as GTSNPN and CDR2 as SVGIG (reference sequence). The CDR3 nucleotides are TGTGCCTGGAGTGTTTTGATAGCGGGACTTAATGAGCAGTTCTTC. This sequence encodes CAWSVLIAGLNEQFF.

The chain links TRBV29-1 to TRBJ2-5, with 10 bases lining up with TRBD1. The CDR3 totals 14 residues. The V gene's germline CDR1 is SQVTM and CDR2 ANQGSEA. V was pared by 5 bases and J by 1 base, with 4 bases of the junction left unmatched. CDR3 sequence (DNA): TGCAGCGTTTCGGACAGGGGGTTCCAAGAGACCCAGTACTTC. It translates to CSVSDRGFQETQYF.

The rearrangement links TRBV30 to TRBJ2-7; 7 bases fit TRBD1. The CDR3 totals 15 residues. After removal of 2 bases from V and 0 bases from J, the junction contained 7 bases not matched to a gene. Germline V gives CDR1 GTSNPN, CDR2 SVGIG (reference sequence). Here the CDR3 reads CAWSPGQVYSYEQYF. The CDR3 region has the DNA TGTGCCTGGAGTCCCGGACAGGTTTACTCCTACGAGCAGTACTTC.

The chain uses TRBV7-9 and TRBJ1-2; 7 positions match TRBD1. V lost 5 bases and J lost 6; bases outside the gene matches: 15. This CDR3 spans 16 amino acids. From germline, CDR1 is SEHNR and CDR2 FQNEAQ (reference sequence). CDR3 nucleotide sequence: TGTGCCAGCAGCCAATCAGACCAGACAGGGTTTCATGGCTACACCTTC. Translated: CASSQSDQTGFHGYTF.

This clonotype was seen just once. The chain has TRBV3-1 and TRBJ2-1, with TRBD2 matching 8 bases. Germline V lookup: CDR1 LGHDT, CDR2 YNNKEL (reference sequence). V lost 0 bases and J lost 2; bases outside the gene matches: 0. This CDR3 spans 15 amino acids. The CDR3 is CASSQEGLAYNEQFF. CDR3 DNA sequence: TGTGCCAGCAGCCAAGAGGGACTAGCCTACAATGAGCAGTTCTTC.

CDR3 bases: TGTGCCAGCAGCCAAGAGCGTTACAATGAGCAGTTCTTC. Encoded protein: CASSQERYNEQFF. The chain uses TRBV3-1 and TRBJ2-1; no reliable D call. In germline, CDR1 is LGHDT, CDR2 YNNKEL (reference sequence). This CDR3 spans 13 amino acids. V was shortened by 0 bases and J by 4 bases, with 4 bases between the two germline ends.

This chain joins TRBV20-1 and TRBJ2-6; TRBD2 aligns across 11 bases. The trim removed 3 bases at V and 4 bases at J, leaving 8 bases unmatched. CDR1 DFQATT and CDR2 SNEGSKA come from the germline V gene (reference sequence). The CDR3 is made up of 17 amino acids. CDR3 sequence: CSARDSGRAYGANVLTF. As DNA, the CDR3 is TGCAGTGCTAGGGATAGCGGGAGGGCTTACGGGGCCAACGTCCTGACTTTC.